The T cell receptor beta chain described here comes from a study of T cell repertoires and HLA-DP antigens. Study results and limitations: Clones undetected before culture averaged approximately 35% against one allele and 50% to 55% against the other.

In germline, CDR1 is SGHRS, CDR2 YFSETQ. The V and J ends lost 3 bases and 0 bases, in that order; junction bases with no gene match: 2. This CDR3 is 15 amino acids long. A word on this clone: What it binds is unknown.

The PCR primers covered 54 TRBV and 13 TRBJ segments. TCRdb keeps only in-frame clones here, not all; method: immunoSEQ multiplex PCR. The sample holds some 110,000 clones, more than 85% seen once. Sample: CD4+ T cells from PBMCs. The V gene is TRBV5-1, the J gene TRBJ2-3; TRBD1 agrees at 9 bases. The origin of this receptor is a woman in her late teens or twenties in good health and CMV-seronegative. The CDR3 coding sequence is TGCGCCAGCAGCTCGGGGACAGGGAGCACAGATACGCAGTATTTT. This sequence encodes CASSSGTGSTDTQYF.